Shown below are 11 T cell receptor beta chains from a single sample sequenced in a study of blood T cells in healthy people across ages. Primed by a sample-barcoded 5' primer and a J-beta primer mix, a second PCR proceeded for 7 to 11 cycles. TCRdb itself ran the 5' RACE reads through MiXCR, one entry per CDR3 protein. The repertoire holds fewer than 800,000 distinct CDR3 sequences, with over 45% as singletons. Sample: blood. The source of these receptors is a woman aged 60-75 years in good health.

The chain combines TRBV5-1 with TRBJ2-7, with D perhaps matching TRBD1 or TRBD2 (5 bases each). V gave up 2 bases and J gave up 5 bases, with 14 bases separating them. The germline V gene has CDR1 SGHRS and CDR2 YFSETQ. The CDR3 extends over 14 amino acids. CDR3: CASSFLLGENEQYF. The CDR3 DNA follows: TGCGCCAGCAGCTTTCTTTTGGGGGAAAACGAGCAGTACTTC.

The chain has TRBV7-2 and TRBJ2-1, with 14 positions matching TRBD2. The CDR3 has 17 amino acids. From germline, CDR1 is SGHTA and CDR2 FQGNSA. The J segment lost 6 bases and the V segment lost 4 bases, leaving 8 bases of the junction unmatched. CDR3 loop: CASSSPPGTSGSNEQFF. The DNA for the CDR3 is TGTGCCAGCAGCTCCCCACCCGGGACTAGCGGGAGCAATGAGCAGTTCTTC.

Written as DNA, the CDR3 is TGTGCCAGCAACCCATCACCTGTGGGGGGCGGCACCGGGGAGCTGTTTTTT. Amino acids: CASNPSPVGGGTGELFF. This chain joins TRBV5-5 and TRBJ2-2; D is tentatively TRBD1 or TRBD2 (6 bases each). V lost 6 bases, J lost 4 bases, and 22 bases lay in between. The CDR3 sequence is 17 residues long. Germline V gene sequence: CDR1 SGHKS, CDR2 YYEKEE (reference sequence).

This clonotype turned up a few times. The V call is TRBV7-2, the J call TRBJ2-1, with unresolved D. Looked up from germline, CDR1 is SGHTA and CDR2 is FQGNSA. This CDR3 is 16 amino acids long. The V end was cut by 0 bases, the J end by 3 bases, with 12 bases between. CDR3 loop: CASSLAGGSLYNEQFF. The CDR3 nucleotides read TGTGCCAGCAGCTTAGCCGGCGGATCCCTCTACAATGAGCAGTTCTTC.

The chain uses TRBV7-8 and TRBJ2-1; 11 bases are a match to TRBD1. The germline V gene encodes CDR1 SGHVS and CDR2 FQNEAQ. There are 16 residues in the CDR3. J was trimmed by 3 bases and V by 1 base; bases with no gene match: 2. The CDR3 loop is CASSLVGTGGYNEQFF. The CDR3 DNA follows: TGTGCCAGCAGCTTAGTAGGGACAGGGGGCTACAATGAGCAGTTCTTC.

The chain couples TRBV5-8 to TRBJ2-7; 8 bases fit TRBD1. The DNA end lines up better with TRBJ2-5; the J call may be wrong. The CDR3 has 14 amino acids. The germline V gene has CDR1 SGHTS and CDR2 YDEGEE. CDR3 in amino acids: CASSHKDREETQYF. The CDR3 bases are TGTGCCAGCAGCCATAAGGACAGGGAGGAGACCCAGTACTTC.

The chain uses TRBV4-3 and TRBJ2-6; TRBD2 agrees at 7 bases. This CDR3 spans 18 amino acids. Germline assignment: CDR1 LGHNA and CDR2 YSLEER. V shed 1 base and J 5 bases; nucleotides not matched to a gene: 11. CDR3 nucleotide sequence: TGCGCCAGCAGCCAAGCCCGGGAGGCACTTCTAAGGGCCAACGTCCTGACTTTC. This codes for CASSQAREALLRANVLTF.

This clonotype came up many times. This chain joins TRBV7-2 and TRBJ2-5; unclear D gene. The DNA matches TRBJ2-7 better at its end, which makes the J call doubtful. The length of the CDR3 is 12 residues. Germline lookup yields CDR1 SGHTA and CDR2 FQGNSA. The CDR3 nucleotides read TGTGCCAGCAGCTTTACCCTTTCCGAGCAGTACTTC. It specifies CASSFTLSEQYF.

This clonotype was found a few times. The chain joins TRBV20-1 to TRBJ1-4, with 12 bases matching TRBD1. The CDR3 covers 15 residues. In germline, CDR1 is DFQATT, CDR2 SNEGSKA (reference sequence). The trim removed 5 bases at V and 4 bases at J, leaving 5 bases unmatched. The CDR3 region has the DNA TGCAGTGCTTGGGACAGGGGGCCGAGTAATGAAAAACTGTTTTTT. As protein: CSAWDRGPSNEKLFF.

The gene calls are TRBV12-3 or TRBV12-4 and TRBJ2-7, with D possibly TRBD2 on 5 matching bases. CDR3 length equals 14 residues. The V end was cut by 0 bases, the J end by 3 bases, with 9 bases between. The CDR3: CASSLAPGIYEQYF. The DNA for the CDR3 is TGTGCCAGCAGTTTAGCCCCGGGAATCTACGAGCAGTACTTC.

This clonotype showed up just once. The V gene is TRBV25-1, the J gene TRBJ2-4; 8 bases agree with TRBD1. The J call may be mistaken, given a closer DNA end match to TRBJ2-5. Per germline, CDR1 MGHDK and CDR2 SYGVNS. The CDR3 runs 12 residues. CDR3 coding DNA: TGTGCCAGCAGTGGGACAGGGAAGACCCAGTACTTC. Residues: CASSGTGKTQYF.